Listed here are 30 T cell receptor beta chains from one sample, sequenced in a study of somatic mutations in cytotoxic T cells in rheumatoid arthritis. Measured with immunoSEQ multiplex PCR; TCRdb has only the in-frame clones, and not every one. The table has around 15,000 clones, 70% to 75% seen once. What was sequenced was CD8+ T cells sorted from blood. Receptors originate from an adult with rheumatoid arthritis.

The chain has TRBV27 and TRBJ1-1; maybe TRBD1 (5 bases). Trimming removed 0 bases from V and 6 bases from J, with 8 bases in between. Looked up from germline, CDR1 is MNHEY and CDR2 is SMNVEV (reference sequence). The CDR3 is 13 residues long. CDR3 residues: CASSLSRVAEAFF. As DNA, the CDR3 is TGTGCCAGCAGTTTATCCAGGGTCGCTGAAGCTTTCTTT.

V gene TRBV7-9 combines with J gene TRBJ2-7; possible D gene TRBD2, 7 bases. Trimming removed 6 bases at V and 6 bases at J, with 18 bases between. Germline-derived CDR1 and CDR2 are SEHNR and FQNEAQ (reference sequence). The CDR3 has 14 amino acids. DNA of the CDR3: TGTGCCAGCAGAACACAGGGCGGGAGTAGCGAGCAGTACTTC. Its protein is CASRTQGGSSEQYF.

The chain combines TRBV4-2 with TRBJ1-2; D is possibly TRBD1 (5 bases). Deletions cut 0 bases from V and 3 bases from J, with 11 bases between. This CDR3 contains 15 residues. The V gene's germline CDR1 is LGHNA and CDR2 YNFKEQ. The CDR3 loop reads CASSQESPGYYGYTF. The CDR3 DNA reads TGTGCCAGCAGCCAAGAGTCTCCAGGGTACTATGGCTACACCTTC.

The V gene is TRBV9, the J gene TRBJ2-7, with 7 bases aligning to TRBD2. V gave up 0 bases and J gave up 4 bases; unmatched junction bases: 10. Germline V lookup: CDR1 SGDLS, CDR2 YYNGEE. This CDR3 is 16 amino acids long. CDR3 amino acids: CASSVGGLAELYEQYF. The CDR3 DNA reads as TGTGCCAGCAGCGTAGGTGGGCTAGCGGAACTATACGAGCAGTACTTC.

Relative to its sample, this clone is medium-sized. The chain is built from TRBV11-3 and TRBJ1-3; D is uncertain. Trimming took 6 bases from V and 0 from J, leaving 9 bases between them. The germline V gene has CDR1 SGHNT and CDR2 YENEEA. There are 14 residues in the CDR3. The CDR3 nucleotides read TGTGCCAGCAGGGACGGGAGCTCTGGAAACACCATATATTTT. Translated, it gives CASRDGSSGNTIYF.

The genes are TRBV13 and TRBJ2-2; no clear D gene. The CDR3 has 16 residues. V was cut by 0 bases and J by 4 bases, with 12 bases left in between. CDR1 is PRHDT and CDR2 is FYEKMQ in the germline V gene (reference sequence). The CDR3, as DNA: TGTGCCAGCAGCTTAGGGTCGGGCGATTCCACCGGGGAGCTGTTTTTT. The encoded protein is CASSLGSGDSTGELFF.

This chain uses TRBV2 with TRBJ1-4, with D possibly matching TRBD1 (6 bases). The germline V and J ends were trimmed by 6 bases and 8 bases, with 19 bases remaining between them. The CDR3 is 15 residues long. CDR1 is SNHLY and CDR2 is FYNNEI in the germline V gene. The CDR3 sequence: CASSQGGGLREKLFF. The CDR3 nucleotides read TGTGCCAGCAGCCAAGGGGGGGGCCTGAGGGAAAAACTGTTTTTT. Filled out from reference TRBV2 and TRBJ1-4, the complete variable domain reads EPEVTQTPSHQVTQMGQEVILRCVPISNHLYFYWYRQILGQKVEFLVSFYNNEISEKSEIFDDQFSVERPDGSNFTLKIRSTKLEDSAMYFCASSQGGGLREKLFFGSGTQLSVL.

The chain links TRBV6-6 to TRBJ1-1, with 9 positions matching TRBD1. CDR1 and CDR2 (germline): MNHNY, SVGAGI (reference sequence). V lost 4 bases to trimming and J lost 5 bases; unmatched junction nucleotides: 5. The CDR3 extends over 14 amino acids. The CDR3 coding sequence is TGTGCCAGCAGTTCCAACAGGGGGCGGACTGAAGCTTTCTTT. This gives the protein CASSSNRGRTEAFF.

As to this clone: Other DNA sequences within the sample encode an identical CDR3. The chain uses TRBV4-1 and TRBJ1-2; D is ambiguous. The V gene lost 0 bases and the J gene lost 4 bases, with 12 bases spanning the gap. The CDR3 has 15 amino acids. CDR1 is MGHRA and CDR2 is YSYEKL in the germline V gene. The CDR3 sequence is CASSQEEGGSYGYTF. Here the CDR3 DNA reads TGCGCCAGCAGCCAAGAGGAGGGAGGCAGCTATGGCTACACCTTC.

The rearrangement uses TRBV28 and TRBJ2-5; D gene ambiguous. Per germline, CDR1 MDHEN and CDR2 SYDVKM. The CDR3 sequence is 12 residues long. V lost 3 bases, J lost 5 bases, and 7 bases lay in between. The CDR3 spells CASSLVLETQYF. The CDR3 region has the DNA TGTGCCAGCAGTTTGGTTTTGGAGACCCAGTACTTC.

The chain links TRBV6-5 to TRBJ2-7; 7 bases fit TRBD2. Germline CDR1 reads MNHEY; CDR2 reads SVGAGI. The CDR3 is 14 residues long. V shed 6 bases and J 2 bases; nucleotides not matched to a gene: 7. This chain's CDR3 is CASSYGGITYEQYF. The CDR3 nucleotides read TGTGCCAGCAGCTACGGGGGGATCACCTACGAGCAGTACTTC.

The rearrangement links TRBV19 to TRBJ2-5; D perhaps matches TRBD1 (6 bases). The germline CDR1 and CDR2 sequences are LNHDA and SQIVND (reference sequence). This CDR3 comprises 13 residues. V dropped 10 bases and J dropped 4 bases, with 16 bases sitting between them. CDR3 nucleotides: TGTGCCACACGAGGGGCAGGGGCAGAGACCCAGTACTTC. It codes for CATRGAGAETQYF. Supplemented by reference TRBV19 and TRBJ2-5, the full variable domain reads DGGITQSPKYLFRKEGQNVTLSCEQNLNHDAMYWYRQDPGQGLRLIYYSQIVNDFQKGDIAEGYSVSREKKESFPLTVTSAQKNPTAFYLCATRGAGAETQYFGPGTRLLVL.

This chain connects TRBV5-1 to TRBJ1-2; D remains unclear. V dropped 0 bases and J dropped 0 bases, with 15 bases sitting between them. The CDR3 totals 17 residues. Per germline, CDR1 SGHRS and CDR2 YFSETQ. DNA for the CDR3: TGCGCCAGCAGCTTGGTCGGGGTCCCCACCTCTAACTATGGCTACACCTTC. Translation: CASSLVGVPTSNYGYTF.

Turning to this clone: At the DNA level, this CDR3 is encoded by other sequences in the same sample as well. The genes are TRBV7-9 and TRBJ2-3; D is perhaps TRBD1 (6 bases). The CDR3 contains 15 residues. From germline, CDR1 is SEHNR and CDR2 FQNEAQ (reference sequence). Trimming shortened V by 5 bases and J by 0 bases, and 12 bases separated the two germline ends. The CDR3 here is CASSPPGVSTDTQYF. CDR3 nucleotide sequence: TGTGCCAGCAGCCCCCCAGGGGTCAGCACAGATACGCAGTATTTT.

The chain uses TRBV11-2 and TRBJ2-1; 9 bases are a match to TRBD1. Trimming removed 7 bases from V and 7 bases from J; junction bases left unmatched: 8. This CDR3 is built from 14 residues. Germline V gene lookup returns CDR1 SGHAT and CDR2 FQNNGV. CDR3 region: CASIGTGLRNEQFF. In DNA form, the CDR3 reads TGTGCCAGCATTGGGACAGGGCTGAGGAATGAGCAGTTCTTC.

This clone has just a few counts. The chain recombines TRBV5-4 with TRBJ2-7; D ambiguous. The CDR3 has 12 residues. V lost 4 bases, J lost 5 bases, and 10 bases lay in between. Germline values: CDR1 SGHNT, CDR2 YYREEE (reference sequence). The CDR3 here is CASSPGVDEQYF. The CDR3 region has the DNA TGTGCCAGCAGCCCTGGGGTGGACGAGCAGTACTTC.

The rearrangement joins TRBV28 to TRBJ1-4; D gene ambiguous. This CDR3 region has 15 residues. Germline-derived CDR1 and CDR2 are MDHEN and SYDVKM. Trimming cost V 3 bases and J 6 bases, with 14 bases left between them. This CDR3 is CASSLAGSDDEKLFF. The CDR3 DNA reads TGTGCCAGCAGTTTGGCTGGGTCCGATGATGAAAAACTGTTTTTT.

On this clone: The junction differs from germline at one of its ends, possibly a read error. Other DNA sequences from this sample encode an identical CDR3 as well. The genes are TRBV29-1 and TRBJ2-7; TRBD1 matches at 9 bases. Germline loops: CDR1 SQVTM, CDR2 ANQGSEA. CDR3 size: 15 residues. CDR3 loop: CSVEGQGGEAYEQYF. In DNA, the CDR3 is TGCAGCGTTGAGGGACAGGGAGGGGAAGCCTACGAGCAGTACTTT.

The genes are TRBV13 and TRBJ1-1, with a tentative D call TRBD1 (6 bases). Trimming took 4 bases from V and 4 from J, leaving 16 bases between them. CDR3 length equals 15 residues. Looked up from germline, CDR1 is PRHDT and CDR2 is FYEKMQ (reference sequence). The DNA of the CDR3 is TGTGCCAGCAGCTCCCCAGAGGAGGGGGGCACTGAAGCTTTCTTT. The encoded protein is CASSSPEEGGTEAFF.

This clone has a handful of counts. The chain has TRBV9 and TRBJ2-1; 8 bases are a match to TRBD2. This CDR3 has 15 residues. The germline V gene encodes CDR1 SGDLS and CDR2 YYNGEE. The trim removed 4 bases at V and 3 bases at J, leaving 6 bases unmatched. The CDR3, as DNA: TGTGCCAGCAGCCTCAGCGGGAGTTACTACAATGAGCAGTTCTTC. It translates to CASSLSGSYYNEQFF.

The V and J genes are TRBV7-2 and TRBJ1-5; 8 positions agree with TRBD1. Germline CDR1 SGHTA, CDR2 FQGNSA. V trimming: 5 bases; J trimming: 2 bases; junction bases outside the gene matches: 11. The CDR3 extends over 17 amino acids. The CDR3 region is CASSAGQGGFGNQPQHF. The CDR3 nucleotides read TGTGCCAGCAGCGCCGGACAGGGCGGCTTTGGCAATCAGCCCCAGCATTTT.

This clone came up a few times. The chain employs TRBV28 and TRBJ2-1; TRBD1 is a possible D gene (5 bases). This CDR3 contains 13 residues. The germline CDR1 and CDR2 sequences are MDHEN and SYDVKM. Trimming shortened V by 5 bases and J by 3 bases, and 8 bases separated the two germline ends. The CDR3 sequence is CASSDSIYNEQFF. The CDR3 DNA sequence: TGTGCCAGCAGTGACAGCATCTACAATGAGCAGTTCTTC. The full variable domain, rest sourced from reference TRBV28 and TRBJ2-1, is DVKVTQSSRYLVKRTGEKVFLECVQDMDHENMFWYRQDPGLGLRLIYFSYDVKMKEKGDIPEGYSVSREKKERFSLILESASTNQTSMYLCASSDSIYNEQFFGPGTRLTVL.

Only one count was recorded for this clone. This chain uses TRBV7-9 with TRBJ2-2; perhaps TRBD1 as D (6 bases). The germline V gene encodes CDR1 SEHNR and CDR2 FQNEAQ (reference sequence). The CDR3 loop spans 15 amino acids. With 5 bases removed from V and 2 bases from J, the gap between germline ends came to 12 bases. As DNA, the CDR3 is TGTGCCAGCAGCCTGGGACACGTTAACACCGGGGAGCTGTTTTTT. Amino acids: CASSLGHVNTGELFF.

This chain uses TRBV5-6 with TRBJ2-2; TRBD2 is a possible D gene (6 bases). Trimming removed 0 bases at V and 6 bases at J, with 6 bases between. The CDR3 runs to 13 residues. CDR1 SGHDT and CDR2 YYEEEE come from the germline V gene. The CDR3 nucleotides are TGTGCCAGCAGCTTGGTAGCGGCCGGGGAGCTGTTTTTT. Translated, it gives CASSLVAAGELFF.

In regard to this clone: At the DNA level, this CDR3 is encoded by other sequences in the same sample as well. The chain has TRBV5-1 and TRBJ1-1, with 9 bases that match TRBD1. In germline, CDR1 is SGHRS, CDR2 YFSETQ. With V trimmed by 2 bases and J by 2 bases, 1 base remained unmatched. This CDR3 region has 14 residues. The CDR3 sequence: CASSFTGGNTEAFF. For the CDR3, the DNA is TGCGCCAGCAGCTTTACAGGGGGCAACACTGAAGCTTTCTTT.

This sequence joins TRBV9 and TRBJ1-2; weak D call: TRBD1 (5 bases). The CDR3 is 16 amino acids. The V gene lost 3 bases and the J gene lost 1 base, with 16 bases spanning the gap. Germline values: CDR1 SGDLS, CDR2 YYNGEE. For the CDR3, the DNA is TGTGCCAGCAGCGGCTACGGGGGGGGTGTTAACTATGGCTACACCTTC. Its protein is CASSGYGGGVNYGYTF.

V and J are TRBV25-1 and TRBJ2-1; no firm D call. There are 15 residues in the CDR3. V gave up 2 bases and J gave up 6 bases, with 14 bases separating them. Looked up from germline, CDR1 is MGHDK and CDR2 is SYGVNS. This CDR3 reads CASSELHEFTNEQFF. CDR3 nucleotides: TGTGCCAGCAGTGAACTCCACGAGTTTACCAATGAGCAGTTCTTC.

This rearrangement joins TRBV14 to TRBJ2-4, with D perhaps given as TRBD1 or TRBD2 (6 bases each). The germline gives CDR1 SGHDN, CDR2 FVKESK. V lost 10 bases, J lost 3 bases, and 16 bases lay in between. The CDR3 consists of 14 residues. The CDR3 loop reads CATKEEGGKNIQYF. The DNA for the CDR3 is TGTGCCACCAAGGAGGAGGGGGGCAAAAACATTCAGTACTTC.

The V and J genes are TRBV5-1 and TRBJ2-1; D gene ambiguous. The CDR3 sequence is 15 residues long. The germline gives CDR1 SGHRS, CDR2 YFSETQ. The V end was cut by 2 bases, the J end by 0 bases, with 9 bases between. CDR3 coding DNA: TGCGCCAGCAGCTTCGAATGGAGCTCCTACAATGAGCAGTTCTTC. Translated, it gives CASSFEWSSYNEQFF.

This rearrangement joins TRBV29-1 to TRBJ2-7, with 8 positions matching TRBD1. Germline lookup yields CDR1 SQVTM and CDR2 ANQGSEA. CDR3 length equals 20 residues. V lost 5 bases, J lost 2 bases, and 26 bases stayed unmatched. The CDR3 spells CSVNGLDPGQATERPYEQYF. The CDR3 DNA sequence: TGCAGCGTTAACGGCCTTGACCCGGGACAGGCCACAGAGAGGCCCTACGAGCAGTACTTC.